One and the same sample provided the 22 T cell receptor beta chains below, sequenced in a study of cytomegalovirus exposure and HLA in healthy donors. Primers for the PCR totalled 60 Vbeta and 13 Jbeta. Only in-frame clones appear in the TCRdb table, and some are missing; sequencing was by immunoSEQ multiplex PCR. The sample gives 85,000 to 100,000 clones, around 60% of which show up once; approximately 3% is in the top ten. Sequenced material: PBMCs. Receptors were obtained from a man in his 60s in good health and CMV-seronegative.

This clone was recorded a few times. V usage is TRBV28 and J usage is TRBJ2-7, with 8 bases identical to TRBD1. CDR1 is MDHEN, CDR2 SYDVKM, per germline. The CDR3 has 15 residues. Trimming cost V 3 bases and J 7 bases; bases outside gene matches: 11. The CDR3 sequence: CASSFASGGAGEQYF. The CDR3 nucleotides read TGTGCCAGCAGTTTCGCGTCAGGGGGCGCGGGTGAGCAGTACTTC.

Worth noting for this clone: Within the sample, other DNA sequences also encode this same CDR3. This chain connects TRBV5-4 to TRBJ2-4; 14 positions agree with TRBD2. There are 16 residues in the CDR3. Germline assignment: CDR1 SGHNT and CDR2 YYREEE (reference sequence). With 4 bases clipped from V and 6 bases from J, the junction kept 6 bases outside the gene matches. The CDR3: CASSTGLAGGGNIQYF. The DNA of the CDR3 is TGTGCCAGCAGCACAGGACTAGCGGGGGGCGGAAACATTCAGTACTTC.

The CDR3 coding sequence is TGTGCCAGCAGCTGCGGCGGGGGCCGGAACACCGGGGAGCTGTTTTTT. It encodes CASSCGGGRNTGELFF. The rearrangement links TRBV4-2 to TRBJ2-2, with D perhaps TRBD2 (7 bases). Trimming took 5 bases from V and 1 from J, leaving 14 bases between them. In germline, CDR1 is LGHNA, CDR2 YNFKEQ. This CDR3 spans 16 amino acids.

The rearrangement joins TRBV7-3 to TRBJ1-2; D is unresolved. Looked up from germline, CDR1 is SGHTA and CDR2 is FQGTGA. V dropped 3 bases and J dropped 0 bases, with 11 bases sitting between them. This CDR3 spans 15 amino acids. The CDR3 nucleotides are TGTGCCAGCAGCTTTCACGGTCCTGCTAACTATGGCTACACCTTC. Its translation: CASSFHGPANYGYTF.

The chain employs TRBV18 and TRBJ2-7; TRBD2 matches 9 bases. The CDR3 sequence is 15 residues long. Germline V gene lookup returns CDR1 KGHSH and CDR2 LQKENI. With V trimmed by 2 bases and J by 5 bases, 7 bases remained unmatched. The DNA of the CDR3 is TGTGCCAGCTCACCATTAGCGGGGGAAAGCCACGAGCAGTACTTC. Translating gives CASSPLAGESHEQYF. Drawing the rest from reference TRBV18 and TRBJ2-7, the complete variable domain is NAGVMQNPRHLVRRRGQEARLRCSPMKGHSHVYWYRQLPEEGLKFMVYLQKENIIDESGMPKERFSAEFPKEGPSILRIQQVVRGDSAAYFCASSPLAGESHEQYFGPGTRLTVT.

The V gene is TRBV15, the J gene TRBJ2-1; TRBD2 aligns across 11 bases. This CDR3 comprises 17 residues. Losses at the gene ends were 5 bases for V and 7 bases for J; bases not matched to a gene: 13. The germline gives CDR1 LNHNV, CDR2 YYDKDF (reference sequence). This CDR3 is CATSGILGLAEGNEQFF. CDR3 DNA: TGTGCCACCAGCGGAATTTTGGGACTAGCGGAAGGGAATGAGCAGTTCTTC. The variable domain in full, completed from reference TRBV15 and TRBJ2-1, reads DAMVIQNPRYQVTQFGKPVTLSCSQTLNHNVMYWYQQKSSQAPKLLFHYYDKDFNNEADTPDNFQSRRPNTSFCFLDIRSPGLGDTAMYLCATSGILGLAEGNEQFFGPGTRLTVL.

The sample holds one count of this clone. This chain connects TRBV6-1 to TRBJ1-1, with TRBD1 matching 8 bases. CDR1 is MNHNS and CDR2 is SASEGT in the germline V gene. The CDR3 contains 15 residues. J lost 5 bases, V lost 3 bases, and 8 bases had no gene match. This chain's CDR3 is CASSEVGQGRTEAFF. The CDR3 DNA reads as TGTGCCAGCAGTGAGGTCGGACAGGGCAGGACTGAAGCTTTCTTT.

This clone has a handful of counts. The chain joins TRBV5-6 to TRBJ2-5; 10 bases are a match to TRBD1. The CDR3 consists of 17 residues. CDR1 and CDR2 (germline): SGHDT, YYEEEE. V was clipped by 2 bases and J by 0 bases; unmatched bases: 7. The CDR3 spells CASSFGTGASYQETQYF. Written as DNA, the CDR3 is TGTGCCAGCAGCTTCGGGACAGGGGCCTCGTACCAAGAGACCCAGTACTTC.

The V and J genes are TRBV5-1 and TRBJ2-7, with 10 positions matching TRBD1. The V and J ends lost 3 bases and 5 bases, in that order; junction bases with no gene match: 8. The CDR3 is made up of 15 amino acids. Germline CDR1 and CDR2: SGHRS and YFSETQ. The CDR3 DNA reads TGCGCCAGCAGCTATGGGACAGGGGCTTGGGACGAGCAGTACTTC. It is translated as CASSYGTGAWDEQYF.

This chain joins TRBV2 and TRBJ1-1, with 9 bases identical to TRBD1. Germline loops: CDR1 SNHLY, CDR2 FYNNEI. Trimming removed 7 bases from V and 4 bases from J; junction bases left unmatched: 4. This CDR3 is built from 13 residues. CDR3 DNA sequence: TGTGCCAGCACTTTGACAGGGGGCACTGAAGCTTTCTTT. Its protein is CASTLTGGTEAFF.

The chain employs TRBV29-1 and TRBJ1-1; D not certain. Trimming shortened V by 5 bases and J by 1 base, and 11 bases separated the two germline ends. The CDR3 sequence is 13 residues long. Germline V gene data show CDR1 as SQVTM and CDR2 as ANQGSEA. The CDR3 DNA is TGCAGCGTTTGCGTTTCGTGGAACACTGAAGCTTTCTTT. As protein: CSVCVSWNTEAFF. Drawing the rest from reference TRBV29-1 and TRBJ1-1, the complete variable domain is SAVISQKPSRDICQRGTSLTIQCQVDSQVTMMFWYRQQPGQSLTLIATANQGSEATYESGFVIDKFPISRPNLTFSTLTVSNMSPEDSSIYLCSVCVSWNTEAFFGQGTRLTVV.

Only a few counts were recorded for this clone. V usage is TRBV6-1 and J usage is TRBJ1-2, with 11 bases matching TRBD1. The CDR3 is made up of 18 amino acids. Germline CDR1 and CDR2: MNHNS and SASEGT. V was clipped by 3 bases and J by 3 bases; unmatched bases: 12. The chain's CDR3 is CASSDPWTGGADHYGYTF. DNA of the CDR3: TGTGCCAGCAGTGACCCCTGGACAGGGGGCGCGGATCACTATGGCTACACCTTC.

J is TRBJ2-5 and V is TRBV6-5; 7 bases line up with TRBD2. Germline assignment: CDR1 MNHEY and CDR2 SVGAGI. This CDR3 is 14 amino acids long. The J segment lost 2 bases and the V segment lost 6 bases, leaving 6 bases of the junction unmatched. CDR3 region: CASSRRLAQETQYF. The CDR3 DNA is TGTGCCAGCAGCCGACGACTAGCACAAGAGACCCAGTACTTC.

This clone was recorded a few times. The chain combines TRBV28 with TRBJ1-2, with D possibly being TRBD1 (6 bases). CDR3 length equals 13 residues. Germline CDR1 MDHEN, CDR2 SYDVKM. The V gene lost 8 bases and the J gene lost 8 bases, with 18 bases spanning the gap. The CDR3 DNA sequence: TGTGCCAGCTCCCCCGGGACACTAACGGGCTACACCTTC. It codes for CASSPGTLTGYTF.

This clone was counted a few times. The rearrangement uses TRBV19 and TRBJ2-1; D is perhaps TRBD2 (6 bases). The germline CDR1 and CDR2 sequences are LNHDA and SQIVND (reference sequence). The CDR3 is made up of 15 amino acids. V lost 6 bases and J 5 bases, leaving 17 bases between the germline ends. CDR3 in amino acids: CASRDKSGGDNEQFF. In DNA, the CDR3 is TGTGCCAGTAGGGACAAATCAGGCGGGGACAATGAGCAGTTCTTC.

This clone was counted a few times. The J gene is TRBJ1-2, the V gene TRBV6-5; TRBD1 might be the D (6 bases). Looked up from germline, CDR1 is MNHEY and CDR2 is SVGAGI. This CDR3 is built from 14 residues. The germline V and J ends were trimmed by 0 bases and 8 bases, with 13 bases remaining between them. CDR3 protein: CASSYSGTNGGYTF. DNA for the CDR3: TGTGCCAGCAGTTACTCCGGGACAAATGGAGGCTACACCTTC.

V usage is TRBV27 and J usage is TRBJ2-7, with TRBD1 matching 9 bases. V was pared by 5 bases and J by 4 bases, with 12 bases of the junction left unmatched. The CDR3 consists of 16 residues. Looked up from germline, CDR1 is MNHEY and CDR2 is SMNVEV (reference sequence). Here the CDR3 DNA reads TGTGCCAGCAGTCACCTGGGCGGGACAGGGTCTTACGAGCAGTACTTC. This sequence encodes CASSHLGGTGSYEQYF.

V usage is TRBV6-6 and J usage is TRBJ2-1, with 9 bases matching TRBD1. This CDR3 comprises 15 residues. CDR1 is MNHNY and CDR2 is SVGAGI in the germline V gene (reference sequence). V gave up 6 bases and J gave up 5 bases; unmatched junction bases: 8. DNA of the CDR3: TGTGCCAGCAGAACCGGGACAGGGTGGGACAATGAGCAGTTCTTC. Translated: CASRTGTGWDNEQFF.

V and J are TRBV5-1 and TRBJ1-1; D is perhaps TRBD1 (5 bases). The ends were cut back, 5 bases at V and 3 bases at J, with 14 bases in the middle. The CDR3 extends over 14 amino acids. Germline CDR1 is SGHRS and CDR2 is YFSETQ. The CDR3 is CASSEPGGYTEAFF. The CDR3, as DNA: TGCGCCAGCAGTGAGCCGGGGGGGTACACTGAAGCTTTCTTT.

The V gene is TRBV6-5, the J gene TRBJ1-2; 10 bases fit TRBD1. CDR1 is MNHEY, CDR2 SVGAGI, per germline. After removal of 7 bases from V and 6 bases from J, the junction contained 11 bases not matched to a gene. The CDR3 contains 15 residues. The CDR3 loop reads CASMQLGTGENGYTF. Here the CDR3 DNA reads TGTGCCAGCATGCAGTTGGGGACAGGGGAAAATGGCTACACCTTC.

The chain joins TRBV14 to TRBJ2-1; TRBD1 matches at 8 bases. The CDR3 extends over 18 amino acids. Per germline, CDR1 SGHDN and CDR2 FVKESK. V gave up 9 bases and J gave up 3 bases; unmatched junction bases: 19. Here the CDR3 reads CASGPGQAIDFIYNEQFF. Written as DNA, the CDR3 is TGTGCCAGTGGTCCGGGACAGGCTATTGACTTTATCTACAATGAGCAGTTCTTC.

CDR3 nucleotide sequence: TGTGCCAGCAGCACCGTAGCGGGGGGTTCCTACGAGCAGTACTTC. This gives the protein CASSTVAGGSYEQYF. V usage is TRBV13 and J usage is TRBJ2-7, with 10 bases aligning to TRBD2. J was trimmed by 1 base and V by 5 bases; bases with no gene match: 5. The germline V gene encodes CDR1 PRHDT and CDR2 FYEKMQ (reference sequence). This CDR3 has 15 amino acids. The whole variable domain, remainder taken from reference TRBV13 and TRBJ2-7, is AAGVIQSPRHLIKEKRETATLKCYPIPRHDTVYWYQQGPGQDPQFLISFYEKMQSDKGSIPDRFSAQQFSDYHSELNMSSLELGDSALYFCASSTVAGGSYEQYFGPGTRLTVT.